This is a list of T cell receptor beta chains from one sample in a study of blood T cell repertoires in COVID-19. The assay was immunoSEQ multiplex PCR, and TCRdb's table has in-frame clones only and misses some. The sample consists of about 290,000 clones, roughly 89% of them appearing once. Sequenced: peripheral blood. Receptors originate from a woman younger than 45 with COVID-19, enrolled during active disease. The CDR3 runs from the conserved cysteine through the conserved F or W. The D gene is left open where the match is weak. Not all rows give a size; the values are once, few, many and, for expanded clones, a class.

CDR3 protein: CASSGTGGIGNYGYTF
CDR3 DNA: TGTGCCAGCAGTGGGACAGGGGGTATTGGCAACTATGGCTACACCTTC
CDR3 length: 16
V gene: TRBV6-1
J gene: TRBJ1-2
clone size: .
D gene: TRBD1

CDR3 protein: CASSFLSANTGELFF
CDR3 DNA: TGCGCCAGCAGCTTCTTGTCGGCGAACACCGGGGAGCTGTTTTTT
CDR3 length: 15
V gene: TRBV5-1
J gene: TRBJ2-2
clone size: .
D gene: .

CDR3 protein: CASSSGQGISYEQYF
CDR3 DNA: TGTGCCAGTAGTTCGGGACAGGGGATTTCCTACGAGCAGTACTTC
CDR3 length: 15
V gene: TRBV19
J gene: TRBJ2-7
clone size: .
D gene: TRBD1

CDR3 protein: CASSLVGLVTDTQYF
CDR3 DNA: TGTGCCAGCAGCTTAGTGGGACTAGTAACAGATACGCAGTATTTT
CDR3 length: 15
V gene: TRBV7-9
J gene: TRBJ2-3
clone size: .
D gene: TRBD2

CDR3 protein: CATSMGTGGWTEAFF
CDR3 DNA: TGTGCCACCAGCATGGGGACAGGGGGTTGGACTGAAGCTTTCTTT
CDR3 length: 15
V gene: TRBV15
J gene: TRBJ1-1
clone size: .
D gene: TRBD1

CDR3 protein: CASSSQSTYGYTF
CDR3 DNA: TGTGCCAGCAGCTCCCAATCTACCTATGGCTACACCTTC
CDR3 length: 13
V gene: TRBV5-6
J gene: TRBJ1-2
clone size: .
D gene: .

CDR3 protein: CASSLGATGVNYGYTF
CDR3 DNA: TGCGCCAGCAGCTTGGGTGCGACAGGGGTGAACTATGGCTACACCTTC
CDR3 length: 16
V gene: TRBV5-1
J gene: TRBJ1-2
clone size: .
D gene: TRBD1

CDR3 protein: CASSDGVGNTIYF
CDR3 DNA: TGTGCCAGCTCAGATGGAGTTGGAAACACCATATATTTT
CDR3 length: 13
V gene: TRBV18
J gene: TRBJ1-3
clone size: .
D gene: .

CDR3 protein: CASTGGTGGPGELFF
CDR3 DNA: TGTGCCAGCACAGGGGGGACAGGGGGCCCCGGGGAGCTGTTTTTT
CDR3 length: 15
V gene: TRBV2
J gene: TRBJ2-2
clone size: .
D gene: TRBD1

CDR3 protein: CASSLGGGGDEQFF
CDR3 DNA: TGTGCCAGCAGCCTTGGGGGCGGGGGAGATGAGCAGTTCTTC
CDR3 length: 14
V gene: TRBV7-2
J gene: TRBJ2-1
clone size: .
D gene: .

CDR3 protein: CAISEGGELQETQYF
CDR3 DNA: TGTGCCATCAGTGAGGGGGGGGAACTCCAAGAGACCCAGTACTTC
CDR3 length: 15
V gene: TRBV10-3
J gene: TRBJ2-5
clone size: few
D gene: TRBD2

CDR3 protein: CASRAPGLRMNTEAFF
CDR3 DNA: TGTGCCAGCAGGGCACCGGGACTGAGAATGAACACTGAAGCTTTCTTT
CDR3 length: 16
V gene: TRBV7-9
J gene: TRBJ1-1
clone size: .
D gene: .

CDR3 protein: CASSLVDISSYEQYF
CDR3 DNA: TGTGCCAGCAGCTTAGTGGACATCAGCTCCTACGAGCAGTACTTC
CDR3 length: 15
V gene: TRBV7-2
J gene: TRBJ2-7
clone size: .
D gene: .

CDR3 protein: CASSGLAGDNEQFF
CDR3 DNA: TGTGCCAGCTCGGGACTAGCGGGAGACAATGAGCAGTTCTTC
CDR3 length: 14
V gene: TRBV7-9
J gene: TRBJ2-1
clone size: .
D gene: TRBD2

CDR3 protein: CASSLWGQGAPAYEQYF
CDR3 DNA: TGTGCCAGCAGCTTGTGGGGACAGGGGGCGCCCGCCTACGAGCAGTACTTC
CDR3 length: 17
V gene: TRBV5-4
J gene: TRBJ2-7
clone size: .
D gene: TRBD1

CDR3 protein: CASSPGGRGDLDGELFF
CDR3 DNA: TGTGCCAGCAGCCCCGGTGGGAGGGGAGACCTTGATGGGGAACTGTTTTTT
CDR3 length: 17
V gene: TRBV9
J gene: TRBJ1-4
clone size: few
D gene: .

CDR3 protein: CASSVGGNRIRETQYF
CDR3 DNA: TGTGCCAGCAGCGTAGGGGGCAATCGGATCAGGGAGACCCAGTACTTC
CDR3 length: 16
V gene: TRBV9
J gene: TRBJ2-5
clone size: .
D gene: .

CDR3 protein: CASSAAGIGTRRPYEQYF
CDR3 DNA: TGTGCCAGTAGCGCGGCCGGGATTGGTACACGTCGTCCCTACGAGCAGTACTTC
CDR3 length: 18
V gene: TRBV19
J gene: TRBJ2-7
clone size: .
D gene: .

CDR3 protein: CASGLTTIYEQYF
CDR3 DNA: TGTGCCAGCGGCTTAACGACTATCTACGAGCAGTACTTC
CDR3 length: 13
V gene: TRBV7-2
J gene: TRBJ2-7
clone size: .
D gene: .

CDR3 protein: CASRQTQGASGYTF
CDR3 DNA: TGTGCCAGCAGGCAAACCCAGGGGGCGTCTGGCTACACCTTC
CDR3 length: 14
V gene: TRBV5-4
J gene: TRBJ1-2
clone size: .
D gene: TRBD1

CDR3 protein: CASSIGPSQETQYF
CDR3 DNA: TGTGCCAGTAGTATCGGTCCTAGCCAAGAGACCCAGTACTTC
CDR3 length: 14
V gene: TRBV19
J gene: TRBJ2-5
clone size: few
D gene: .

CDR3 protein: CASSRGGPFVGETQYF
CDR3 DNA: TGTGCCAGCAGCCGGGGAGGGCCCTTCGTGGGGGAGACCCAGTACTTC
CDR3 length: 16
V gene: TRBV21-1
J gene: TRBJ2-5
clone size: .
D gene: .

CDR3 protein: CATSDPRQGSDTQYF
CDR3 DNA: TGTGCCACCAGTGATCCAAGACAGGGTTCAGATACGCAGTATTTT
CDR3 length: 15
V gene: TRBV24-1
J gene: TRBJ2-3
clone size: once
D gene: TRBD1

CDR3 protein: CASSQDESDTHQETQYF
CDR3 DNA: TGTGCCAGCAGCCAAGACGAATCGGACACCCACCAAGAGACCCAGTACTTC
CDR3 length: 17
V gene: TRBV14
J gene: TRBJ2-5
clone size: .
D gene: .

CDR3 protein: CASSLDGDSGNTIYF
CDR3 DNA: TGCGCCAGCAGCTTGGACGGAGACTCTGGAAACACCATATATTTT
CDR3 length: 15
V gene: TRBV5-1
J gene: TRBJ1-3
clone size: .
D gene: .

CDR3 protein: CASSEGGQGRWNSPLHF
CDR3 DNA: TGTGCCAGCAGTGAGGGGGGACAGGGAAGATGGAATTCACCCCTCCACTTT
CDR3 length: 17
V gene: TRBV25-1
J gene: TRBJ1-6
clone size: .
D gene: TRBD1

CDR3 protein: CAISGGSTGTGASYEQYF
CDR3 DNA: TGTGCCATCAGTGGAGGGAGTACCGGGACAGGGGCCTCCTACGAGCAGTACTTC
CDR3 length: 18
V gene: TRBV10-3
J gene: TRBJ2-7
clone size: .
D gene: TRBD1

CDR3 protein: CASGRDQGVTEAFF
CDR3 DNA: TGTGCCAGCGGCCGCGATCAGGGGGTAACTGAAGCTTTCTTT
CDR3 length: 14
V gene: TRBV11-2
J gene: TRBJ1-1
clone size: .
D gene: TRBD1

CDR3 protein: CASSFDRGTGELFF
CDR3 DNA: TGTGCCAGCAGCTTCGACAGGGGAACCGGGGAGCTGTTTTTT
CDR3 length: 14
V gene: TRBV7-8
J gene: TRBJ2-2
clone size: .
D gene: TRBD1

CDR3 protein: CASPGQERAEQYF
CDR3 DNA: TGCGCCAGCCCGGGACAGGAACGAGCCGAGCAGTACTTC
CDR3 length: 13
V gene: TRBV10-1
J gene: TRBJ2-7
clone size: .
D gene: TRBD1

CDR3 protein: CASSLGQGYYGYTF
CDR3 DNA: TGCGCCAGCAGCTTGGGACAGGGGTACTATGGCTACACCTTC
CDR3 length: 14
V gene: TRBV5-1
J gene: TRBJ1-2
clone size: .
D gene: TRBD1